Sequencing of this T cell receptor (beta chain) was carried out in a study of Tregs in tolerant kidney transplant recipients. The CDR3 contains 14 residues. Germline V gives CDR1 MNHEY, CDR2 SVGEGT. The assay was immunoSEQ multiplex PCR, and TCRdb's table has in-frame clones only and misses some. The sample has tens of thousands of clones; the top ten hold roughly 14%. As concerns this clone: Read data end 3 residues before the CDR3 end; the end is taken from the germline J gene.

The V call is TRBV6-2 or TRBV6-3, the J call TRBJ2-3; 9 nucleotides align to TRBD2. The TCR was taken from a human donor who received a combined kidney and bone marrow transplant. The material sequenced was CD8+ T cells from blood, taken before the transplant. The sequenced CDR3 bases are TGTGCCAGCAGTGTCCTAGCGGGATCCTTCCCG. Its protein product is CASSVLAGSFP. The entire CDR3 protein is CASSVLAGSFPQYF.